This passage covers 29 T cell receptor beta chains from one sample sequenced in a study of blood T cell repertoires in COVID-19. Here immunoSEQ multiplex PCR was the method, and the copy in TCRdb shows in-frame clones only, minus some. The sample comprises roughly 200,000 clones, 89% of which are singletons, and about 2.2% rests with the top ten. The sample comprised PBMCs or T cells enriched from blood (not recorded which). Source of these receptors: a woman in her forties with acute COVID-19.

The V gene is TRBV24-1, the J gene TRBJ2-2; TRBD1 agrees at 10 bases. V lost 3 bases and J lost 5; bases outside the gene matches: 2. CDR3 length equals 15 residues. Germline CDR1 is KGHDR and CDR2 is SFDVKD. The CDR3 DNA follows: TGTGCCACCAGTGATCGGACAGGGGGGACCGGGGAGCTGTTTTTT. It is translated as CATSDRTGGTGELFF.

The chain has TRBV6-2 or TRBV6-3 and TRBJ2-7; perhaps TRBD1 as D (6 bases). The CDR3 runs to 13 residues. CDR1 is MNHEY, CDR2 SVGEGT, per germline. Trimming cost V 5 bases and J 4 bases, with 12 bases left between them. This CDR3 reads CASSPTGLYEQYF. The CDR3 coding sequence is TGTGCCAGCAGTCCGACAGGTTTGTACGAGCAGTACTTC.

This clone appeared a single time. The V and J genes are TRBV2 and TRBJ2-2; 9 nucleotides agree with TRBD2. Germline V lookup: CDR1 SNHLY, CDR2 FYNNEI. This CDR3 spans 15 amino acids. Losses at the gene ends were 4 bases for V and 7 bases for J; bases not matched to a gene: 7. The CDR3 sequence: CASSVAGGPNGELFF. In DNA form, the CDR3 reads TGTGCCAGCAGTGTCGCGGGAGGGCCAAACGGGGAGCTGTTTTTT.

The genes are TRBV28 and TRBJ1-2, with 9 bases fitting TRBD1. The CDR3 is 14 amino acids. The J segment lost 5 bases and the V segment lost 7 bases, leaving 8 bases of the junction unmatched. The V gene's germline CDR1 is MDHEN and CDR2 SYDVKM. This CDR3 reads CASKSGTGSYGYTF. CDR3 nucleotides: TGTGCCAGCAAATCCGGGACAGGGAGTTATGGCTACACCTTC.

This clone was detected only a few times. The rearrangement uses TRBV11-2 and TRBJ2-7, with 11 bases fitting TRBD1. Germline loops: CDR1 SGHAT, CDR2 FQNNGV. Trimming at V came to 4 bases and at J to 3 bases, leaving 8 bases not matched to a gene. The CDR3 sequence is 16 residues long. As DNA, the CDR3 is TGTGCCAGCAGCTGGCTAAGGGGACAGGGGGGCTACGAGCAGTACTTC. This sequence encodes CASSWLRGQGGYEQYF. The full variable domain, with the rest looked up from reference TRBV11-2 and TRBJ2-7, is EAGVAQSPRYKIIEKRQSVAFWCNPISGHATLYWYQQILGQGPKLLIQFQNNGVVDDSQLPKDRFSAERLKGVDSTLKIQPAKLEDSAVYLCASSWLRGQGGYEQYFGPGTRLTVT.

The CDR3 DNA reads as TGTGCCAGCAGGCGGGACAGGGCAGATACGCAGTATTTT. It is translated as CASRRDRADTQYF. This rearrangement joins TRBV6-5 to TRBJ2-3; TRBD1 matches 9 bases. The CDR3 runs to 13 residues. The V segment lost 6 bases and the J segment 4 bases; nucleotides outside the gene matches: 2. Germline V lookup: CDR1 MNHEY, CDR2 SVGAGI.

The gene calls are TRBV5-1 and TRBJ2-5; D is uncertain. The CDR3 runs 12 residues. V was clipped by 2 bases and J by 0 bases, with 2 bases between them. Germline CDR1 is SGHRS and CDR2 is YFSETQ. CDR3 sequence reads: CASSFNQETQYF. The CDR3 DNA sequence: TGCGCCAGCAGCTTTAACCAAGAGACCCAGTACTTC.

The chain is built from TRBV5-1 and TRBJ2-7; 7 bases fit TRBD1. V lost 4 bases to trimming and J lost 0 bases; unmatched junction nucleotides: 16. Germline values: CDR1 SGHRS, CDR2 YFSETQ. The CDR3 totals 18 residues. The CDR3 DNA sequence: TGCGCCAGCAGCCCGGGACAGCCCGGTGACCGGGGCTCCTACGAGCAGTACTTC. Protein sequence: CASSPGQPGDRGSYEQYF.

In this sample, this clone turned up once. The V gene is TRBV4-3, the J gene TRBJ1-2, with D hard to call. Trimming shortened V by 1 base and J by 8 bases, and 11 bases separated the two germline ends. The CDR3 runs to 13 residues. Germline CDR1 LGHNA, CDR2 YSLEER. This chain's CDR3 is CASSQVGVWGYTF. The CDR3 DNA sequence: TGCGCCAGCAGCCAAGTCGGGGTGTGGGGCTACACCTTC.

This clone was observed a handful of times. CDR3 in DNA: TGTGCCAGTAGTCGTCGACAAGGGGGAGATGAAAAACTGTTTTTT. The encoded protein is CASSRRQGGDEKLFF. The rearrangement uses TRBV19 and TRBJ1-4; possible D gene TRBD1, 6 bases. Trimming took 5 bases from V and 6 from J, leaving 16 bases between them. Germline CDR1 and CDR2: LNHDA and SQIVND (reference sequence). The CDR3 contains 15 residues.

This chain joins TRBV3-1 (or the pseudogene TRBV3-2) and TRBJ2-1, with D possibly matching TRBD2 (6 bases). This CDR3 spans 14 amino acids. Trimming removed 1 base from V and 9 bases from J, with 13 bases in between. CDR1 is LGHDT and CDR2 is YNNKEL in the germline V gene (reference sequence). The CDR3 loop reads CASSQVGGAGEQFF. As DNA, the CDR3 is TGTGCCAGCAGCCAAGTAGGCGGGGCCGGTGAGCAGTTCTTC.

CDR3 DNA sequence: TGTGCCAGCTGGCGACAGCCCTACGAGCAGTACTTC. Protein sequence: CASWRQPYEQYF. V and J are TRBV27 and TRBJ2-7; perhaps TRBD1 as D (5 bases). V was shortened by 8 bases and J by 2 bases, with 10 bases between the two germline ends. This CDR3 contains 12 residues. Germline-derived CDR1 and CDR2 are MNHEY and SMNVEV (reference sequence).

The rearrangement uses TRBV11-3 and TRBJ2-3; 9 bases align to TRBD1. Germline loops: CDR1 SGHNT, CDR2 YENEEA. CDR3 length equals 14 residues. V was clipped by 5 bases and J by 4 bases; unmatched bases: 4. Written as DNA, the CDR3 is TGTGCCAGCAGCCCTGGGACAGGGCCAGATACGCAGTATTTT. Protein: CASSPGTGPDTQYF.

This clone was recorded only once. V and J are TRBV4-2 and TRBJ2-2; D perhaps matches TRBD1 (6 bases). V was shortened by 4 bases and J by 2 bases, with 11 bases between the two germline ends. The CDR3 extends over 15 amino acids. The germline V gene encodes CDR1 LGHNA and CDR2 YNFKEQ. For the CDR3, the DNA is TGTGCCAGCAGCCGTTCGGACAGCAACACCGGGGAGCTGTTTTTT. This translates into CASSRSDSNTGELFF.

V gene TRBV9 combines with J gene TRBJ2-1; 8 positions match TRBD2. This CDR3 spans 14 amino acids. Trimming took 3 bases from V and 9 from J; bases not matched to a gene: 8. Germline CDR1 reads SGDLS; CDR2 reads YYNGEE. The CDR3 spells CASSGHGTSGEQFF. The CDR3 nucleotides are TGTGCCAGCAGCGGACACGGGACTAGTGGTGAGCAGTTCTTC.

The chain has TRBV7-8 and TRBJ2-5, with 11 bases fitting TRBD2. V lost 5 bases to trimming and J lost 4 bases; unmatched junction nucleotides: 12. CDR3 size: 17 residues. Germline CDR1 SGHVS, CDR2 FQNEAQ. CDR3 DNA sequence: TGTGCCAGCAGCGCCAGCTTACTAGCGGGAGAAGGAGAGACCCAGTACTTC. This encodes CASSASLLAGEGETQYF.

This sequence joins TRBV18 and TRBJ2-4; TRBD2 matches at 11 bases. V was pared by 3 bases and J by 6 bases, with 7 bases of the junction left unmatched. Germline-derived CDR1 and CDR2 are KGHSH and LQKENI. This CDR3 is 16 amino acids long. The CDR3 nucleotides are TGTGCCAGCTCACCCCCGACTAGCGGGGCGCTAAACATTCAGTACTTC. Translated, it gives CASSPPTSGALNIQYF.

The J gene is TRBJ1-5, the V gene TRBV2; D is perhaps TRBD1 (5 bases). CDR1 and CDR2 from the germline V gene are SNHLY and FYNNEI. The CDR3 is 14 residues long. Trimming cost V 4 bases and J 3 bases, with 10 bases left between them. The CDR3 spells CASSVQGNNQPQHF. CDR3 bases: TGTGCCAGCAGTGTGCAGGGAAACAATCAGCCCCAGCATTTT.

The rearrangement links TRBV13 to TRBJ1-1; 7 bases align to TRBD1. The CDR3 covers 15 residues. The ends lost 1 base at V and 11 bases at J; junction bases unmatched: 13. CDR1 is PRHDT, CDR2 FYEKMQ, per germline (reference sequence). CDR3 DNA: TGTGCCAGCAGCTTAGAACCGGGAGGGGGCCATTCGGCTTTCTTT. Translating it yields CASSLEPGGGHSAFF.

This rearrangement joins TRBV13 to TRBJ2-1; a weak D match, TRBD1 (6 bases). This CDR3 is built from 15 residues. The V end was cut by 4 bases, the J end by 2 bases, with 12 bases between. Germline CDR1 reads PRHDT; CDR2 reads FYEKMQ (reference sequence). The CDR3 sequence is CASSSSQGTYNEQFF. The CDR3 DNA sequence: TGTGCCAGCAGCTCCTCGCAGGGGACCTACAATGAGCAGTTCTTC.

This chain connects TRBV28 to TRBJ2-1; 7 nucleotides agree with TRBD1. J was trimmed by 2 bases and V by 6 bases; bases with no gene match: 7. Germline values: CDR1 MDHEN, CDR2 SYDVKM. The CDR3 length is 15 residues. Written as DNA, the CDR3 is TGTGCCAGCAGACCCCGGGACAGAACCTACAATGAGCAGTTCTTC. It codes for CASRPRDRTYNEQFF. The full variable domain, in which reference TRBV28 and TRBJ2-1 provide the parts outside the CDR3, is DVKVTQSSRYLVKRTGEKVFLECVQDMDHENMFWYRQDPGLGLRLIYFSYDVKMKEKGDIPEGYSVSREKKERFSLILESASTNQTSMYLCASRPRDRTYNEQFFGPGTRLTVL.

As to this clone: A junction boundary mismatches the germline segment, possibly from a read error. This rearrangement joins TRBV3-1 (or the pseudogene TRBV3-2) to TRBJ1-4; D not resolved. This CDR3 spans 16 amino acids. Germline values: CDR1 LGHDT, CDR2 YNNKEL (reference sequence). The CDR3 sequence: CTSSSSSTRGLKKLFF. CDR3 in DNA: TGTACCAGCAGCTCTTCATCGACCCGGGGATTGAAGAAACTGTTTTTT.

The V gene is TRBV5-1, the J gene TRBJ2-2, with 9 bases lining up with TRBD2. The CDR3 loop spans 17 amino acids. CDR1 is SGHRS, CDR2 YFSETQ, per germline. J was trimmed by 5 bases and V by 0 bases; bases with no gene match: 8. The CDR3 DNA is TGCGCCAGCAGCTTGGACCCAGCGGGGGGTTGGACCGGGGAGCTGTTTTTT. Amino acids: CASSLDPAGGWTGELFF.

The V gene is TRBV6-2 or TRBV6-3, the J gene TRBJ2-7; possibly TRBD1 for D (6 bases). The V and J ends lost 4 bases and 3 bases respectively, with 10 bases between them. The CDR3 sequence is 13 residues long. Germline V gives CDR1 MNHEY, CDR2 SVGEGT. DNA of the CDR3: TGTGCCAGCAGTTTTGGGGGCCTCTACGAGCAGTACTTC. Translated: CASSFGGLYEQYF.

The chain is built from TRBV19 and TRBJ2-7; D gene uncertain. Deletions cut 3 bases from V and 0 bases from J, with 6 bases between. The CDR3 totals 13 residues. Germline CDR1 reads LNHDA; CDR2 reads SQIVND (reference sequence). The CDR3 reads CASSISVSYEQYF. CDR3 nucleotide sequence: TGTGCCAGTAGTATTTCAGTCTCCTACGAGCAGTACTTC.

The chain couples TRBV6-5 to TRBJ2-1; weak D call: TRBD2 (5 bases). V lost 11 bases and J 3 bases, leaving 14 bases between the germline ends. The germline CDR1 and CDR2 sequences are MNHEY and SVGAGI. This CDR3 region has 13 residues. CDR3 protein: CAGRREFYNEQFF. CDR3 in DNA: TGTGCCGGAAGACGGGAATTCTACAATGAGCAGTTCTTC.

The V gene is TRBV5-1, the J gene TRBJ2-5; no clear D. Germline CDR1 is SGHRS and CDR2 is YFSETQ. With 0 bases removed from V and 7 bases from J, the gap between germline ends came to 10 bases. The CDR3 totals 13 residues. In DNA form, the CDR3 reads TGCGCCAGCAGCTTGGAGGCGGTGGGGACCCAGTACTTC. Residues: CASSLEAVGTQYF.

This sequence joins TRBV3-1 (or the pseudogene TRBV3-2) and TRBJ1-5, with D unclear. Trimming cost V 5 bases and J 1 base, with 6 bases left between them. This CDR3 is built from 13 residues. Germline CDR1 is LGHDT and CDR2 is YNNKEL (reference sequence). CDR3 DNA: TGTGCCAGCAGCGAACAAAGCAATCAGCCCCAGCATTTT. Protein: CASSEQSNQPQHF.

This sequence joins TRBV9 and TRBJ2-2, with 12 bases fitting TRBD2. This CDR3 spans 17 amino acids. V shed 2 bases and J 4 bases; nucleotides not matched to a gene: 6. The germline CDR1 and CDR2 sequences are SGDLS and YYNGEE. Here the CDR3 reads CASSVLAGGPGTGELFF. DNA for the CDR3: TGTGCCAGCAGCGTCCTAGCGGGGGGGCCGGGCACCGGGGAGCTGTTTTTT.